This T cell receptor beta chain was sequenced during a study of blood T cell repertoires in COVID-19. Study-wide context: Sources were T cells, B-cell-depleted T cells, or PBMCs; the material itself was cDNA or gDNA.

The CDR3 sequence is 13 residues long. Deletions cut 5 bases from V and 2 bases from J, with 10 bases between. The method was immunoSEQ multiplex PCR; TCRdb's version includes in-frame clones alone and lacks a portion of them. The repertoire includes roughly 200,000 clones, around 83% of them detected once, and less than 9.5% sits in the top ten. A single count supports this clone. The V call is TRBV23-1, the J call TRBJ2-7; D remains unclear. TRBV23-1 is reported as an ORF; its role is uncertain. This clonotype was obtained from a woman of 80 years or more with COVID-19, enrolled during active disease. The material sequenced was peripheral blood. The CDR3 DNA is TGCGCCAGCAGTTCGGAGCCCCCCTACGAGCAGTACTTC. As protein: CASSSEPPYEQYF.